Shown below are 2 T cell receptor beta chains from a single sample sequenced in a study of CD8+ T cells in alopecia areata. Extracted RNA was reverse transcribed, and the resulting cDNA served as sequencing template. Repertoires were generated with immunoSEQ multiplex PCR, while TCRdb's copy carries only in-frame clones and drops some. There are nearly 200,000 clones in the sample; 58% occur only once, and 5.5% lies in the top ten. Treatment defined: oral pan-JAK inhibitor, 5-10 mg twice daily. Material: CD4+ T cells sorted from blood, obtained at week 24, from a patient treated with tofacitinib. The receptors here all came from a human donor with alopecia areata.

The chain uses TRBV7-9 and TRBJ2-1; D is undetermined. Deletions cut 5 bases from V and 4 bases from J, with 15 bases between. This CDR3 contains 15 residues. Looked up from germline, CDR1 is SEHNR and CDR2 is FQNEAQ (reference sequence). CDR3 coding DNA: TGTGCCAGCAGCCATGAGAGTAACGATTACAATGAGCAGTTCTTC. The encoded protein is CASSHESNDYNEQFF.

The chain carries TRBV7-9 and TRBJ2-2; D remains unclear. Germline V gives CDR1 SEHNR, CDR2 FQNEAQ (reference sequence). Trimming took off 11 bases at V and 5 bases at J, with 15 bases between the two ends. The CDR3 sequence is 13 residues long. The CDR3 nucleotides are TGTGCCCCTACCACCCCGATGACCGGGGAGCTGTTTTTT. Protein product: CAPTTPMTGELFF.